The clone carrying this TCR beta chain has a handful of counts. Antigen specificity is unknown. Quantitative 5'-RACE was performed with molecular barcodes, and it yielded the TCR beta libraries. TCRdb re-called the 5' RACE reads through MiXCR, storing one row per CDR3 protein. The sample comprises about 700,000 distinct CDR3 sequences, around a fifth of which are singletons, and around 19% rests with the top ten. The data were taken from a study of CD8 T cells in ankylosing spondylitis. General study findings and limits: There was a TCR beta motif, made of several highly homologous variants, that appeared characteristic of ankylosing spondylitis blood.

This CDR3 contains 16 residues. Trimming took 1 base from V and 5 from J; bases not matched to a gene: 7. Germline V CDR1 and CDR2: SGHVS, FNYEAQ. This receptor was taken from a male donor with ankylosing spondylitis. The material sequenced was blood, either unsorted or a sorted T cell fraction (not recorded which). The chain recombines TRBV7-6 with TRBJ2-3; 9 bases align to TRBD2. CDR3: CASSLGLSGSQDTQYF. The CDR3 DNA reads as TGTGCCAGCAGCTTAGGGCTTAGCGGGAGCCAAGATACGCAGTATTTT.